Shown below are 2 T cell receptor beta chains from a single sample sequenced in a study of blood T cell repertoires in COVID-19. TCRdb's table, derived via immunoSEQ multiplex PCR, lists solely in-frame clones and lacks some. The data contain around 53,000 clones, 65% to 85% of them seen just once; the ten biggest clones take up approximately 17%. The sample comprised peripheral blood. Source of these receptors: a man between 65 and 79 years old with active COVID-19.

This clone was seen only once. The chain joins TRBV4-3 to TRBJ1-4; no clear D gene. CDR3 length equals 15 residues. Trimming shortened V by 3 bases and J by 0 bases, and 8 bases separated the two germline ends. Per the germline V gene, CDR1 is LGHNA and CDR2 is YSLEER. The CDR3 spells CASSHAGTTNEKLFF. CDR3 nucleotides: TGCGCCAGCAGCCACGCCGGGACAACTAATGAAAAACTGTTTTTT.

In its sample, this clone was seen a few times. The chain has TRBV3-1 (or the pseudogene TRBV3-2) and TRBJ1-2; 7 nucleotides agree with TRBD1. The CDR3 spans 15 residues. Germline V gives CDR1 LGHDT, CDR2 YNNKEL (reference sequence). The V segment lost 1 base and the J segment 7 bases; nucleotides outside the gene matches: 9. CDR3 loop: CASSQVDRATGGYTF. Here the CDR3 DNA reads TGTGCCAGCAGCCAAGTAGACAGGGCCACGGGTGGCTACACCTTC.